These 2 T cell receptor beta chains originate from one sample sequenced in a study of blood T cell repertoires in COVID-19. Profiling relied on immunoSEQ multiplex PCR, and the TCRdb table lists in-frame clones only, not all of them. The repertoire holds roughly 130,000 clones, about nine tenths seen once, with about 4% in the top ten. Material for sequencing was peripheral blood. The receptors stem from a man aged 50-59 years with active COVID-19.

The gene calls are TRBV9 and TRBJ2-3; tentatively, D is TRBD2 (5 bases). This CDR3 has 14 amino acids. V was clipped by 3 bases and J by 6 bases, with 14 bases between them. Germline loops: CDR1 SGDLS, CDR2 YYNGEE. The CDR3 nucleotides are TGTGCCAGCAGCGGGGAGCCTTTGGGTGATACGCAGTATTTT. Protein product: CASSGEPLGDTQYF.

This clone was seen a few times. The J gene is TRBJ1-5, the V gene TRBV9, with TRBD1 as a possible D gene (5 bases). Per the germline V gene, CDR1 is SGDLS and CDR2 is YYNGEE. The CDR3 is 15 residues long. The V end was cut by 4 bases, the J end by 0 bases, with 11 bases between. The CDR3 DNA is TGTGCCAGCAGCCGGACATCTGGTAGCAATCAGCCCCAGCATTTT. As protein: CASSRTSGSNQPQHF.